A single sample gave rise to the 19 T cell receptor beta chains below, sequenced in a study of shared clonotypes between healthy human individuals. Profiled with immunoSEQ multiplex PCR; TCRdb holds only in-frame clones, not every one. The table has 2 million to 2.5 million clones, under 95% seen once. Material: naive CD4+ T cells from PBMCs. As to subset: CD45RA+ positively selected. Every receptor here comes from a young man in good health. Some clones in this sample may be carry-over from other donors' samples.

This clone was found once. J is TRBJ1-2 and V is TRBV18, with 7 bases identical to TRBD1. V lost 3 bases and J lost 1; bases outside the gene matches: 8. The CDR3 consists of 16 residues. Germline V lookup: CDR1 KGHSH, CDR2 LQKENI. CDR3: CASSPVVQGSNYGYTF. In nucleotides, the CDR3 is TGTGCCAGCTCACCGGTGGTACAGGGGAGTAACTATGGCTACACCTTC.

The chain uses TRBV15 and TRBJ1-4, with TRBD1 as a possible D gene (5 bases). The CDR3 length is 18 residues. The V gene lost 1 base and the J gene lost 5 bases, with 20 bases spanning the gap. Germline values: CDR1 LNHNV, CDR2 YYDKDF (reference sequence). DNA of the CDR3: TGTGCCACCAGCAGAGGGGGGGTCCGGAGGGCCCTGAATGAAAAACTGTTTTTT. It codes for CATSRGGVRRALNEKLFF. The variable domain in full, completed from reference TRBV15 and TRBJ1-4, reads DAMVIQNPRYQVTQFGKPVTLSCSQTLNHNVMYWYQQKSSQAPKLLFHYYDKDFNNEADTPDNFQSRRPNTSFCFLDIRSPGLGDTAMYLCATSRGGVRRALNEKLFFGSGTQLSVL.

The rearrangement uses TRBV9 and TRBJ2-3; D is unresolved. The CDR3 extends over 16 amino acids. Germline values: CDR1 SGDLS, CDR2 YYNGEE. V lost 4 bases to trimming and J lost 2 bases, with 17 bases between them. As DNA, the CDR3 is TGTGCCAGCAGCCCAGGCAAGCCTGGATACACAGATACGCAGTATTTT. Its translation is CASSPGKPGYTDTQYF.

The rearrangement uses TRBV28 and TRBJ2-7; 8 bases align to TRBD1. Germline CDR1 and CDR2: MDHEN and SYDVKM. CDR3 length: 16 residues. Trimming took 4 bases from V and 2 from J; bases not matched to a gene: 10. For the CDR3, the DNA is TGTGCCAGCAGTTGGCCACTACTACAGGGGGCCTACGAGCAGTACTTC. This encodes CASSWPLLQGAYEQYF.

V usage is TRBV4-2 and J usage is TRBJ2-1; D gene unclear. The germline gives CDR1 LGHNA, CDR2 YNFKEQ. V was clipped by 4 bases and J by 3 bases, with 13 bases between them. CDR3 size: 15 residues. The CDR3 bases are TGTGCCAGCAGCCTCGAAGACTCCCGCTACAATGAGCAGTTCTTC. It is translated as CASSLEDSRYNEQFF.

The J gene is TRBJ1-1, the V gene TRBV5-1; D not certain. With 5 bases removed from V and 2 bases from J, the gap between germline ends came to 16 bases. Germline V gene data show CDR1 as SGHRS and CDR2 as YFSETQ. This CDR3 spans 15 amino acids. The CDR3 DNA is TGCGCCAGCAGTGAAAAACCCGCTCTAAACACTGAAGCTTTCTTT. Its protein is CASSEKPALNTEAFF.

In regard to this clone: Distinct nucleotide sequences in the sample also encode this CDR3. V gene TRBV5-4 combines with J gene TRBJ2-6; D is ambiguous. The CDR3 spans 13 residues. Germline loops: CDR1 SGHNT, CDR2 YYREEE (reference sequence). V was pared by 4 bases and J by 2 bases, with 4 bases between. The CDR3 region is CASSLTGANVLTF. The CDR3 bases are TGTGCCAGCAGCCTCACTGGGGCCAACGTCCTGACTTTC.

The chain uses TRBV5-1 and TRBJ1-1; 10 bases align to TRBD1. Germline-derived CDR1 and CDR2 are SGHRS and YFSETQ. CDR3 size: 14 residues. V shed 4 bases, J shed 3 bases, and the junction held 3 bases outside the gene matches. CDR3 DNA sequence: TGCGCCAGCAGCACCGGACAGGGGGACACTGAAGCTTTCTTT. This gives the protein CASSTGQGDTEAFF.

V gene TRBV5-1 combines with J gene TRBJ2-3; 8 bases fit TRBD1. This CDR3 comprises 14 residues. After removal of 3 bases from V and 5 bases from J, the junction contained 5 bases not matched to a gene. The germline gives CDR1 SGHRS, CDR2 YFSETQ. This CDR3 is CASSSDRAEDTQYF. For the CDR3, the DNA is TGCGCCAGCAGCTCGGACAGGGCCGAAGATACGCAGTATTTT.

The chain is built from TRBV6-1 and TRBJ1-5; no clear D. The CDR3 is made up of 13 amino acids. Germline V lookup: CDR1 MNHNS, CDR2 SASEGT. The V gene lost 4 bases and the J gene lost 7 bases, with 11 bases spanning the gap. The CDR3 reads CASSAEGLQPQHF. Here the CDR3 DNA reads TGTGCCAGCAGTGCCGAGGGTCTGCAGCCCCAGCATTTT.

This clone was seen a handful of times. Other DNA sequences of this sample code for an identical CDR3. The chain has TRBV7-9 and TRBJ1-5, with unresolved D. V was clipped by 1 base and J by 4 bases, with 5 bases between them. Germline V gene sequence: CDR1 SEHNR, CDR2 FQNEAQ (reference sequence). This CDR3 is built from 13 residues. CDR3 region: CASSLVGNQPQHF. In nucleotides, the CDR3 is TGTGCCAGCAGCTTAGTCGGGAATCAGCCCCAGCATTTT.

V usage is TRBV11-2 and J usage is TRBJ2-7, with 8 bases matching TRBD1. Germline assignment: CDR1 SGHAT and CDR2 FQNNGV. V lost 5 bases and J lost 0; bases outside the gene matches: 9. The CDR3 contains 16 residues. The CDR3 DNA sequence: TGTGCCAGCAGCGCCCAGGGACAGGTGCCCTCCTACGAGCAGTACTTC. It specifies CASSAQGQVPSYEQYF.

The chain links TRBV7-8 to TRBJ1-1; TRBD1 matches 7 bases. J was trimmed by 3 bases and V by 5 bases; bases with no gene match: 6. The CDR3 spans 14 residues. Per the germline V gene, CDR1 is SGHVS and CDR2 is FQNEAQ. The CDR3 nucleotides read TGTGCCAGCAGCAAAACAGGGGTACACACTGAAGCTTTCTTT. Protein product: CASSKTGVHTEAFF.

The CDR3 DNA follows: TGCGCCAGCAGCTGGGACGGAAACTATGGCTACACCTTC. Translated: CASSWDGNYGYTF. The J gene is TRBJ1-2, the V gene TRBV5-1; perhaps TRBD1 as D (5 bases). The CDR3 extends over 13 amino acids. Germline CDR1 and CDR2: SGHRS and YFSETQ. Deletions cut 3 bases from V and 2 bases from J, with 8 bases between.

The V gene is TRBV5-6, the J gene TRBJ1-1; TRBD1 is a possible D gene (5 bases). Germline values: CDR1 SGHDT, CDR2 YYEEEE. V gave up 1 base and J gave up 3 bases, with 13 bases separating them. This CDR3 is built from 15 residues. The CDR3 DNA sequence: TGTGCCAGCAGCTTGCTCGGGGGAGGGTACACTGAAGCTTTCTTT. Amino acid sequence: CASSLLGGGYTEAFF.

The chain's CDR3 is CASSPRTGAADTQYF. In DNA form, the CDR3 reads TGTGCCAGCTCACCTAGGACAGGGGCCGCAGATACGCAGTATTTT. The rearrangement links TRBV18 to TRBJ2-3; 9 bases align to TRBD1. The CDR3 loop spans 15 amino acids. Germline V gives CDR1 KGHSH, CDR2 LQKENI. Trimming cost V 3 bases and J 4 bases; bases outside gene matches: 5.

The gene calls are TRBV21-1 and TRBJ1-3. TRBV21-1 is deemed a pseudogene. CDR3 size: 15 residues. CDR3 in amino acids: CASSKPRQIGNTIYF. In nucleotides, the CDR3 is TGTGCCAGCAGCAAACCGCGGCAGATTGGAAACACCATATATTTT.

The rearrangement joins TRBV11-2 to TRBJ2-7, with 8 bases matching TRBD2. The CDR3 is made up of 17 amino acids. Trimming at V came to 5 bases and at J to 6 bases, leaving 18 bases not matched to a gene. The V gene's germline CDR1 is SGHAT and CDR2 FQNNGV. The CDR3 sequence: CASSPHGGGKRAGEQYF. CDR3 nucleotide sequence: TGTGCCAGCAGCCCTCACGGCGGGGGGAAACGTGCGGGCGAGCAGTACTTC. Variable domain in full (rest from reference TRBV11-2 and TRBJ2-7): EAGVAQSPRYKIIEKRQSVAFWCNPISGHATLYWYQQILGQGPKLLIQFQNNGVVDDSQLPKDRFSAERLKGVDSTLKIQPAKLEDSAVYLCASSPHGGGKRAGEQYFGPGTRLTVT.

Of note for this clone: At one end the junction does not follow the germline gene, possibly because of a read error. The J gene is TRBJ2-3, the V gene TRBV29-1, with 8 nucleotides matching TRBD1. CDR3 size: 14 residues. CDR1 SQVTM and CDR2 ANQGSEA come from the germline V gene. CDR3 loop: CSVQDRGPADTQYF. The CDR3 DNA reads as TGCAGCGTTCAAGACAGGGGCCCCGCGGATACGCAGTATTTT.